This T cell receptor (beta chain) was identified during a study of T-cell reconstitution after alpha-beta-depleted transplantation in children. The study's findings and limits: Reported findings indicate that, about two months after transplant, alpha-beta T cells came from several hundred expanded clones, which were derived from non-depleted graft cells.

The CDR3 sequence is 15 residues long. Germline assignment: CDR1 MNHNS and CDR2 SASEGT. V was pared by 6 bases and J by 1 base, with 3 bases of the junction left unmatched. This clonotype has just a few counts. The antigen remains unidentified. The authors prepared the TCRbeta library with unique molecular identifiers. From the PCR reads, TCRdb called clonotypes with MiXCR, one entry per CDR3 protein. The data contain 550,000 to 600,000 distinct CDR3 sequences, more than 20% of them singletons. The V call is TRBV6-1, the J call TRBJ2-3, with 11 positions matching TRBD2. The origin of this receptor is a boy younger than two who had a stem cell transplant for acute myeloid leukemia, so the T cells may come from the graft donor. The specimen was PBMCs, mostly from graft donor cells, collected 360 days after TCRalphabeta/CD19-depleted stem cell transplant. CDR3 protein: CASRMTSGGTDTQYF. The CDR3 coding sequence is TGTGCCAGCAGAATGACTAGCGGGGGCACAGATACGCAGTATTTT.